The next 8 T cell receptor beta chains were all read from a single sample in a study of cytomegalovirus exposure and HLA in healthy donors. 13 Jbeta primers and 60 Vbeta primers were used for the PCR. Sequencing used immunoSEQ multiplex PCR; TCRdb keeps in-frame clones, though not all of them. The table includes 90,000 to 130,000 clones, approximately 80% detected once. Sequenced: PBMCs. The origin of the receptors is a woman between 18 and 29 years old in good health and CMV-seropositive.

V usage is TRBV19 and J usage is TRBJ2-1; 9 bases fit TRBD2. CDR1 is LNHDA and CDR2 is SQIVND in the germline V gene (reference sequence). The CDR3 is 14 residues long. V lost 5 bases and J lost 12; bases outside the gene matches: 11. CDR3 amino acids: CASSSLAGVVGQFF. DNA of the CDR3: TGTGCCAGTAGTTCCTTAGCGGGAGTCGTAGGGCAGTTCTTC.

Here the CDR3 DNA reads TGTGCCAGCAGTTTTTTGTCTGGAGTGCAAGAGACCCAGTACTTC. It encodes CASSFLSGVQETQYF. This sequence joins TRBV28 and TRBJ2-5; D call uncertain. There are 15 residues in the CDR3. The germline CDR1 and CDR2 sequences are MDHEN and SYDVKM. V was clipped by 3 bases and J by 2 bases, with 13 bases between them.

The gene calls are TRBV6-1 and TRBJ2-5; TRBD2 agrees at 10 bases. V dropped 7 bases and J dropped 9; count of bases not matched to a gene: 11. This CDR3 has 14 residues. Germline lookup yields CDR1 MNHNS and CDR2 SASEGT. The CDR3 protein is CASIRPGLARPQYF. CDR3 nucleotide sequence: TGTGCCAGCATTCGACCGGGACTAGCGCGGCCCCAGTACTTC.

This clone has only a few counts. The chain has TRBV7-3 and TRBJ2-2; no definite D call. The V and J ends lost 0 bases and 4 bases respectively, with 9 bases between them. Germline CDR1 reads SGHTA; CDR2 reads FQGTGA. This CDR3 comprises 15 residues. The DNA for the CDR3 is TGTGCCAGCAGCTTAACGACTCCCAGCACCGGGGAGCTGTTTTTT. It translates to CASSLTTPSTGELFF.

The V gene is TRBV15, the J gene TRBJ2-1; D perhaps matches TRBD2 (5 bases). V lost 5 bases, J lost 15 bases, and 20 bases lay in between. The CDR3 extends over 13 amino acids. Germline assignment: CDR1 LNHNV and CDR2 YYDKDF (reference sequence). The DNA of the CDR3 is TGTGCCACCAGCGTCCCCCGGACCGGGAAGGTGTTCTTC. Translating gives CATSVPRTGKVFF.

V gene TRBV4-2 combines with J gene TRBJ2-1; possible D gene TRBD2, 6 bases. Germline assignment: CDR1 LGHNA and CDR2 YNFKEQ. This CDR3 has 15 residues. Trimming took off 6 bases at V and 0 bases at J, with 12 bases between the two ends. The CDR3 nucleotides read TGTGCCAGCAGGAGGGAGGCCACCTCCTACAATGAGCAGTTCTTC. Its protein product is CASRREATSYNEQFF.

V and J are TRBV27 and TRBJ1-2, with no clear D. CDR1 is MNHEY, CDR2 SMNVEV, per germline (reference sequence). Trimming removed 3 bases at V and 4 bases at J, with 9 bases between. This CDR3 contains 13 residues. The CDR3 here is CASSLRPPYGYTF. In DNA, the CDR3 is TGTGCCAGCAGTTTGCGGCCCCCCTATGGCTACACCTTC.

This clone has a single count. The chain links TRBV7-9 to TRBJ1-2; 7 bases line up with TRBD1. The germline gives CDR1 SEHNR, CDR2 FQNEAQ (reference sequence). V was clipped by 5 bases and J by 4 bases; unmatched bases: 10. This CDR3 comprises 15 residues. The CDR3 region has the DNA TGTGCCAGCAGCCCCCGACAGGGAGGCTTCTATGGCTACACCTTC. This translates into CASSPRQGGFYGYTF.